These T cell receptor beta chains were read from a single sample in a study of cytomegalovirus exposure and HLA in healthy donors. Assay: immunoSEQ multiplex PCR; the TCRdb copy retains only in-frame clones and omits some. The sample comprises under 200,000 clones, around 79% of which are singletons, and about 7.4% rests with the top ten. The sequenced sample was PBMCs. These TCRs come from a male donor in good health and CMV-seropositive. Each CDR3 is given with its conserved first and last residue. The D gene is left open where the match is weak. Size tells how often a clone was seen (once, few, many) or the class of an expanded clone, and some rows leave it out.

CASSRPGTSTDTQYF | TRBJ2-3 | 15 | - | TRBV27 | -
CASSWRGASGGMSEQFF | TRBJ2-1 | 17 | TRBD2 | TRBV27 | -
CATSRTGGRQPQHF | TRBJ1-5 | 14 | - | TRBV15 | -
CASSRRANYQETQYF | TRBJ2-5 | 15 | - | TRBV7-9 | -
CASSVVGMVAGEADTQYF | TRBJ2-3 | 18 | TRBD2 | TRBV9 | -
CASSVGTYRNSPLHF | TRBJ1-6 | 15 | - | TRBV9 | -
CASSPHPRLPYNEQFF | TRBJ2-1 | 16 | - | TRBV4-1 | -
CASSLGGGWSSYEQYF | TRBJ2-7 | 16 | - | TRBV5-4 | -
CASSPNLGGEQYF | TRBJ2-7 | 13 | - | TRBV5-4 | -
CASTQAGSYNEQFF | TRBJ2-1 | 14 | - | TRBV7-2 | -
CASSDWGTGEDYGYTF | TRBJ1-2 | 16 | TRBD1 | TRBV6-1 | -
CAWSPMRGEQFF | TRBJ2-1 | 12 | - | TRBV30 | once
CASGLVPTGKFSTDTQYF | TRBJ2-3 | 18 | - | TRBV12-5 | -
CASSPHRANTEAFF | TRBJ1-1 | 14 | - | TRBV4-1 | few
CASSAIPGQGADEKLFF | TRBJ1-4 | 17 | TRBD1 | TRBV19 | once
CASSSSGLTQETQYF | TRBJ2-5 | 15 | - | TRBV11-2 | -
CASSFRREAYEQYF | TRBJ2-7 | 14 | - | TRBV5-1 | -
CASSEEGGLSYEQYF | TRBJ2-7 | 15 | - | TRBV2 | -
CAISGPSSVGRRRGYTF | TRBJ1-2 | 17 | - | TRBV10-3 | -
CASRETVPNEKLFF | TRBJ1-4 | 14 | - | TRBV2 | few
CASSGTSANTGELFF | TRBJ2-2 | 15 | TRBD2 | TRBV6-4 | few
CASTPTGPDTGELFF | TRBJ2-2 | 15 | TRBD1 | TRBV6-6 | few
CASSIGGNEQFF | TRBJ2-1 | 12 | - | TRBV5-5 | -
CASRTGGNSPLHF | TRBJ1-6 | 13 | TRBD1 | TRBV19 | -
CASSRDTQETQYF | TRBJ2-5 | 13 | - | TRBV19 | once
CASSQGVYNEQFF | TRBJ2-1 | 13 | - | TRBV6-5 | -
CASSPRAGTGIYEQYF | - | 16 | TRBD1 | TRBV14 | -
CASSPRTGNYGYTF | TRBJ1-2 | 14 | TRBD1 | TRBV4-2 | -
CASSLRPGSGNTIYF | TRBJ1-3 | 15 | - | TRBV5-8 | -
CASTALTSSYEQYF | TRBJ2-7 | 14 | - | TRBV6-1 | -
CASSLRGGGREQFF | TRBJ2-1 | 14 | - | TRBV7-2 | -
CASSLEGTSSGDTQYF | TRBJ2-3 | 16 | - | TRBV5-1 | -
CASSHPWGGASYEQYF | TRBJ2-7 | 16 | TRBD2 | TRBV4-2 | -
CASSRQRGHTGELFF | TRBJ2-2 | 15 | TRBD2 | TRBV7-2 | -
CASSLKTRSWTGQDEKLFF | TRBJ1-4 | 19 | TRBD1 | TRBV27 | -
CASSPLLAGGQETQYF | TRBJ2-5 | 16 | TRBD2 | TRBV5-1 | -
CASSRRQGRTEAFF | TRBJ1-1 | 14 | - | TRBV7-2 | once
CAWSDRGGYNEQFF | TRBJ2-1 | 14 | - | TRBV30 | -
CAWISRDTAYEQYF | TRBJ2-7 | 14 | - | TRBV30 | -
CASSWAHTGELFF | TRBJ2-2 | 13 | - | TRBV7-2 | -
CSVLTGQNYGYTF | TRBJ1-2 | 13 | TRBD1 | TRBV29-1 | -
CASEISAAPYEQYF | TRBJ2-7 | 14 | - | TRBV6-1 | -
CASSYLPGTLNSPLHF | TRBJ1-6 | 16 | - | TRBV6-6 | few
CASSLTGGTEAFF | TRBJ1-1 | 13 | - | TRBV7-3 | few
CASSTLGAGGYGYTF | TRBJ1-2 | 15 | TRBD1 | TRBV7-9 | -
CASGQGEKPQHF | TRBJ1-5 | 12 | TRBD1 | TRBV6-6 | -
CASSSGGPVQETQYF | TRBJ2-5 | 15 | - | TRBV5-4 | -
CASSEQTVRQGTEAFF | TRBJ1-1 | 16 | TRBD1 | TRBV25-1 | -
CASSDPGQGRTHEQYF | TRBJ2-7 | 16 | TRBD1 | TRBV2 | -
CASSYSGQGPGNTIYF | TRBJ1-3 | 16 | TRBD1 | TRBV6-5 | few
CASNGGKIGGEETQYF | TRBJ2-5 | 16 | TRBD2 | TRBV14 | -
CASSHPGTVNTEAFF | TRBJ1-1 | 15 | TRBD1 | TRBV4-1 | few
CASSLSPLTSGGANEQFF | TRBJ2-1 | 18 | TRBD2 | TRBV5-1 | -
CASSLPPADQETQYF | TRBJ2-5 | 15 | - | TRBV5-8 | -
CASRSRVVDELTF | TRBJ1-2 | 13 | - | TRBV6-6 | -
CASSLGSGQGLANYGYTF | TRBJ1-2 | 18 | - | TRBV11-3 | -
CASSSQGSGELFF | TRBJ2-2 | 13 | - | TRBV7-7 | -
CASSLAGTGLEKLFF | TRBJ1-4 | 15 | TRBD1 | TRBV11-1 | few
CASSGRETNYGYTF | TRBJ1-2 | 14 | - | TRBV5-6 | -